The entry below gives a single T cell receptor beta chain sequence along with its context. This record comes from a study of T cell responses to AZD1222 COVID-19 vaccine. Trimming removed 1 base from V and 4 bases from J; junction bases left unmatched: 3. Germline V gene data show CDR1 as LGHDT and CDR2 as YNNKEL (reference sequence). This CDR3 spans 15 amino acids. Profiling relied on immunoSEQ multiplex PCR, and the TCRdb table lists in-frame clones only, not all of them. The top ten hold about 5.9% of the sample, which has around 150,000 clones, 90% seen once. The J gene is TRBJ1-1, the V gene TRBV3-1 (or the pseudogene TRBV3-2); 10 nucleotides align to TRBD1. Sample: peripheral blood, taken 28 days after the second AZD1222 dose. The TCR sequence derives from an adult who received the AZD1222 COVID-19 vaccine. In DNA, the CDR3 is TGTGCCAGCAGCCAAGCCTGGACAGGGGGCACTGAAGCTTTCTTT. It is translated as CASSQAWTGGTEAFF.